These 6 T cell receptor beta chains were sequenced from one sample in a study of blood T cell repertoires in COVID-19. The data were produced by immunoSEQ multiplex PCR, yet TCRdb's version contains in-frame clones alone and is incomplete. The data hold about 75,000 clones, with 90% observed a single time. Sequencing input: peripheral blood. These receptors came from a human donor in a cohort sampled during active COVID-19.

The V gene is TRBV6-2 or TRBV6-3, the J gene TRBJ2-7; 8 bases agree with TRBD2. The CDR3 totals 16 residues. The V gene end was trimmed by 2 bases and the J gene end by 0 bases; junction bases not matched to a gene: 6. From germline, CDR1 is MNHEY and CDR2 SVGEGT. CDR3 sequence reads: CASSYGLREGSYEQYF. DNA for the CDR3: TGTGCCAGCAGTTACGGGTTACGGGAGGGCTCCTACGAGCAGTACTTC.

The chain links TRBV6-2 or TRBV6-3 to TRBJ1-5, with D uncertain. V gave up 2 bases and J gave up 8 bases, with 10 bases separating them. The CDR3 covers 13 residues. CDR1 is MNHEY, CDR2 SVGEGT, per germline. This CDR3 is CASSYLGVEPQHF. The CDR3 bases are TGTGCCAGCAGTTACCTTGGAGTTGAGCCCCAGCATTTT.

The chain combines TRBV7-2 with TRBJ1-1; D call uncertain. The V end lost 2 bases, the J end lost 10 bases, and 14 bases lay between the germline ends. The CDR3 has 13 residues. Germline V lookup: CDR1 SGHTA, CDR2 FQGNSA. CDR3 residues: CASSLIGGFGAFF. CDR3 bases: TGTGCCAGCAGCTTAATTGGAGGGTTTGGAGCTTTCTTT.

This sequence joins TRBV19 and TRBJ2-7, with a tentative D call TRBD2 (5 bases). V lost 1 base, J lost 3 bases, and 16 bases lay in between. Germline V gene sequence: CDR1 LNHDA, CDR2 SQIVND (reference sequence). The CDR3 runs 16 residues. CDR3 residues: CASSIVQAASFYEQYF. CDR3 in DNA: TGTGCCAGTAGTATAGTACAAGCGGCGTCGTTCTACGAGCAGTACTTC.

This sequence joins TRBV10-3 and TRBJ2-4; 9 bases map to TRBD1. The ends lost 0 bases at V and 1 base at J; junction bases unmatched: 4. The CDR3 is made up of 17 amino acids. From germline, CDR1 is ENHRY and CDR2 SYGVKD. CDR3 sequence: CAISESAGTGAKNIQYF. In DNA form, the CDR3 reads TGTGCCATCAGTGAGTCGGCCGGGACAGGGGCCAAAAACATTCAGTACTTC.

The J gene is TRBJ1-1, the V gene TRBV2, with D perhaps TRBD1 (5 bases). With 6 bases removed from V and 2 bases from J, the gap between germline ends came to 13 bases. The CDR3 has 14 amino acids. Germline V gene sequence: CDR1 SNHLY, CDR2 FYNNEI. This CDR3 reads CASRGRDSNTEAFF. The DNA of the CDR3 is TGTGCCAGCAGGGGCAGGGACTCCAACACTGAAGCTTTCTTT.